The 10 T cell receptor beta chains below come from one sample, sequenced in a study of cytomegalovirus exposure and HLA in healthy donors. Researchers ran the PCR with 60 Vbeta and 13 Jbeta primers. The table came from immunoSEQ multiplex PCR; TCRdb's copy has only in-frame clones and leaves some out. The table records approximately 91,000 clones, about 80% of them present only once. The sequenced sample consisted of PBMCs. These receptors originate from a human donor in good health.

CDR3 sequence reads: CAWRLAGGIGELFF. Written as DNA, the CDR3 is TGTGCCTGGAGACTAGCGGGGGGGATCGGGGAGCTGTTTTTT. The chain is built from TRBV30 and TRBJ2-2; 13 nucleotides agree with TRBD2. The germline V gene has CDR1 GTSNPN and CDR2 SVGIG (reference sequence). The CDR3 has 14 residues. J was trimmed by 7 bases and V by 3 bases; bases with no gene match: 2.

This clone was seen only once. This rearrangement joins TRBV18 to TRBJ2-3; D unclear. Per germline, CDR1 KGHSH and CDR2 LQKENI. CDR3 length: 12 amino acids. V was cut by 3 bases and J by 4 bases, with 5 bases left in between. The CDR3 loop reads CASSPPSDTQYF. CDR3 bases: TGTGCCAGCTCACCCCCCTCAGATACGCAGTATTTT.

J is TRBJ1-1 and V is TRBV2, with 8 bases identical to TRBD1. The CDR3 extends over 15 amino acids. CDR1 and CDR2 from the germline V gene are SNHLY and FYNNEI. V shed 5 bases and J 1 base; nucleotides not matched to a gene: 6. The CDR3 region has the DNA TGTGCCAGCAGTCTACGACAGGGGAGGAACACTGAAGCTTTCTTT. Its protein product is CASSLRQGRNTEAFF.

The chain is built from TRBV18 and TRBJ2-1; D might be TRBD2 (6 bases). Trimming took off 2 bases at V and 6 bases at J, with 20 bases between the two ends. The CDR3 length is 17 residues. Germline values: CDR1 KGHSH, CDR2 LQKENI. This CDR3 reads CASSPLFGSETGNEQFF. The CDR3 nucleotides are TGTGCCAGCTCACCATTGTTCGGGAGTGAGACCGGCAATGAGCAGTTCTTC.

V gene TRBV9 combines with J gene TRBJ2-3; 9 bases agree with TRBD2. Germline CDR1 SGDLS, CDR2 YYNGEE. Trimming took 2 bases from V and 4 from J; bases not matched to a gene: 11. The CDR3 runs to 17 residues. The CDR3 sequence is CASSVLAGALGADTQYF. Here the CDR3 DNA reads TGTGCCAGCAGCGTGTTAGCGGGAGCCCTCGGGGCAGATACGCAGTATTTT. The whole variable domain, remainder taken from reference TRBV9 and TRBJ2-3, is DSGVTQTPKHLITATGQRVTLRCSPRSGDLSVYWYQQSLDQGLQFLIQYYNGEERAKGNILERFSAQQFPDLHSELNLSSLELGDSALYFCASSVLAGALGADTQYFGPGTRLTVL.

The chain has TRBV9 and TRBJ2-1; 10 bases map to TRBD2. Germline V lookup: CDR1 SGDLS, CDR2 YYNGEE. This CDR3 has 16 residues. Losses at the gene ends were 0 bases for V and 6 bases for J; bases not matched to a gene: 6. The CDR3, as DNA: TGTGCCAGCAGCGTAGATCCAGCGGGAGGGAGCAATGAGCAGTTCTTC. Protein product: CASSVDPAGGSNEQFF.

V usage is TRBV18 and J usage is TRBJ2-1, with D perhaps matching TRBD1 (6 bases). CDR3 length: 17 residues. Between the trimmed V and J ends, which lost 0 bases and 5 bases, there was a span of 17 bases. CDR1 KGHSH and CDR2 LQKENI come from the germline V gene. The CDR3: CASSPPLGQTPNNEQFF. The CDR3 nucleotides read TGTGCCAGCTCACCACCTTTGGGACAAACTCCTAACAATGAGCAGTTCTTC.

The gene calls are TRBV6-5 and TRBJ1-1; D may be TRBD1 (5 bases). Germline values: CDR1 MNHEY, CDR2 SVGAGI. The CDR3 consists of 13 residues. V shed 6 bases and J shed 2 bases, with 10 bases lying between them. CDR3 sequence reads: CASSPTANTEAFF. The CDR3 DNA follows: TGTGCCAGCAGCCCGACAGCTAACACTGAAGCTTTCTTT.

The CDR3 bases are TGCGCCAGCAGTGAGCTCCCAGGGGCGGGCACTGAAGCTTTCTTT. This encodes CASSELPGAGTEAFF. The J gene is TRBJ1-1, the V gene TRBV10-2, with a possible D match to TRBD1 (6 bases). Looked up from germline, CDR1 is WSHSY and CDR2 is SAAADI. V lost 2 bases, J lost 4 bases, and 14 bases lay in between. The CDR3 covers 15 residues.

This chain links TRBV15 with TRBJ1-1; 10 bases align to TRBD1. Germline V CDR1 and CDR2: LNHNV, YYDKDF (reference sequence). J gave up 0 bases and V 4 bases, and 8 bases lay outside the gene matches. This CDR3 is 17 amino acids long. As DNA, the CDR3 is TGTGCCACCAGCAAGGAGGGGACAGGGGCGATGAACACTGAAGCTTTCTTT. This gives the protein CATSKEGTGAMNTEAFF.